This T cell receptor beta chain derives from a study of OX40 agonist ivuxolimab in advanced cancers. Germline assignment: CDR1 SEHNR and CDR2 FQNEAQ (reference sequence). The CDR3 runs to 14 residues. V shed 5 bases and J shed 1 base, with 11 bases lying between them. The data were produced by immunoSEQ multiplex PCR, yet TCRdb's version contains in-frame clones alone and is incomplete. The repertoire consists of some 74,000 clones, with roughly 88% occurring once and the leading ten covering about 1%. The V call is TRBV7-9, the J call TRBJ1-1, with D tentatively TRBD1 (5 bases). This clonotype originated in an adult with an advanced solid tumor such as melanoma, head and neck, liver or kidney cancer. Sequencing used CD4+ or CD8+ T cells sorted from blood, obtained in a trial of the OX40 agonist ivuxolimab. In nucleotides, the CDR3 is TGTGCCAGCAGCCAAGGGGCCGCGAACACTGAAGCTTTCTTT. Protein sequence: CASSQGAANTEAFF.